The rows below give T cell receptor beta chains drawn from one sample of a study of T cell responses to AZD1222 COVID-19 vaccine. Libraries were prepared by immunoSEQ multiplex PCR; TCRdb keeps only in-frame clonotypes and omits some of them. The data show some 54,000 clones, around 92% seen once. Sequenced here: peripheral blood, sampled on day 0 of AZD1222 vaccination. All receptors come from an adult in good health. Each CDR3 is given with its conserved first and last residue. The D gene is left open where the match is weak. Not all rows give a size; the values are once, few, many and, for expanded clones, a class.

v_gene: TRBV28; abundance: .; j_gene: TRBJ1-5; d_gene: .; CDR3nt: TGTGCCAGCACCACAGGGATTTATCAGCCCCAGCATTTT; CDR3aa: CASTTGIYQPQHF
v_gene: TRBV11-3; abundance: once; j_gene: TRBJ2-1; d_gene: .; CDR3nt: TGTGCCAGCAGCGTAACACCAGTTGACAATGAGCAGTTCTTC; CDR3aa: CASSVTPVDNEQFF
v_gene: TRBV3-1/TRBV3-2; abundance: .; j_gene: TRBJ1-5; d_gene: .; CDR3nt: TGTGCCAGCAGCCAAGGGGTCGGGGACAATCAGCCCCAGCATTTT; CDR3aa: CASSQGVGDNQPQHF
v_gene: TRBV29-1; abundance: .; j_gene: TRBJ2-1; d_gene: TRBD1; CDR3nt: TGCAGCGTTGACTCGGGACAGGGGGCCTATGAGCAGTTCTTC; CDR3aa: CSVDSGQGAYEQFF
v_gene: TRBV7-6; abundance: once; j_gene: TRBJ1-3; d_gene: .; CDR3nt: TGTGCCAGCAGCTTAGCGGTTGCGCCAAACTCTGGAAACACCATATATTTT; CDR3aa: CASSLAVAPNSGNTIYF
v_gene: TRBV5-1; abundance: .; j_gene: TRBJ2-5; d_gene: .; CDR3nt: TGCGCCAGCAGCAGTCGGATGCAGACCCAGTACTTC; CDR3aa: CASSSRMQTQYF
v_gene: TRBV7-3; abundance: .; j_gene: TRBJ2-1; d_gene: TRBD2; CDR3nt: TGTGCCAGCAGCCCTCCGGGACTAGCGGGAAACAATGAGCAGTTCTTC; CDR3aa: CASSPPGLAGNNEQFF
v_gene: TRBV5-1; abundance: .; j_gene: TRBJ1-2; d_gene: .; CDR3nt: TGCGCCAGCAGCTTGTTCCCAGGGAACTATGGCTACACCTTC; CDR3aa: CASSLFPGNYGYTF
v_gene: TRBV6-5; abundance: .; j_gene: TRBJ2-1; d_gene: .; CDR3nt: TGTGCCAGCAGTTACTCGGTGCCACACGGGGTGGATGAGCAGTTCTTC; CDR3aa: CASSYSVPHGVDEQFF
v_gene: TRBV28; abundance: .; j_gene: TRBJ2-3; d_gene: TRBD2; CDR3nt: TGTGCCAGCAGTTCACTAGCGGGGTCCACAGATACGCAGTATTTT; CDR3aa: CASSSLAGSTDTQYF
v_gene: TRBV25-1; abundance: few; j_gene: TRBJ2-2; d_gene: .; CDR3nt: TGTGCCAGCAGTGAAGGGGGACAACCGAACACCGGGGAGCTGTTTTTT; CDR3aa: CASSEGGQPNTGELFF
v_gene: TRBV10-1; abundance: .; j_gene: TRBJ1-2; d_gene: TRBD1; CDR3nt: TGCGCCAGAGGGACAGAGCCGGATAACTATGGCTACACCTTC; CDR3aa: CARGTEPDNYGYTF
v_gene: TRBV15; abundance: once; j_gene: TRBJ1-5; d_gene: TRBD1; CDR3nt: TGTGCCACCAGCAGACCTAGACAGGGGGCGTCTCAGCCCCAGCATTTT; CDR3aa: CATSRPRQGASQPQHF
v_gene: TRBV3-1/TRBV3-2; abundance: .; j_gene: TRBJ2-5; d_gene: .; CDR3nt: TGTGCCAGCAGCCCACTAAGGGGGGTACAAGAGACCCAGTACTTC; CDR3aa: CASSPLRGVQETQYF
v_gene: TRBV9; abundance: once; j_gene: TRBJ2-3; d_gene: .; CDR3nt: TGTGCCAGCAGCGTAGAGGTCCACAGCACAGATACGCAGTATTTT; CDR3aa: CASSVEVHSTDTQYF
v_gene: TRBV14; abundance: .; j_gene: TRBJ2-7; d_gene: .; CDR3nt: TGTGCCAGCAGCCAAGCCCGCTACGAGCAGTACTTC; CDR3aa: CASSQARYEQYF
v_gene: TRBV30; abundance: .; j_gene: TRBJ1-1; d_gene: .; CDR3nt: TGTGCCTGGAGGTTCAGCTTGAACACTGAAGCTTTCTTT; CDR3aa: CAWRFSLNTEAFF
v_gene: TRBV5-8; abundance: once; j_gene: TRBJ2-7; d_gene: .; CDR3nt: TGTGCCAGCAGCTTGGCTGGAGGGGTTAGGGACGAGCAGTACTTC; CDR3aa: CASSLAGGVRDEQYF
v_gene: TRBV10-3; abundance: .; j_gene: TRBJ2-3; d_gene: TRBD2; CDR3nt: TGTGCCATCAGCAAATTGACTAGCTCTAGCACAGATACGCAGTATTTT; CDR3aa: CAISKLTSSSTDTQYF
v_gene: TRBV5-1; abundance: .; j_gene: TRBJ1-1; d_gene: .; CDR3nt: TGCGCCAGCACCCTTGGGGGCACAGGTGAATACGAAGCTTTCTTT; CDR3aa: CASTLGGTGEYEAFF
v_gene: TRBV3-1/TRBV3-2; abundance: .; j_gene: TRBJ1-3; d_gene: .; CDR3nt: TGTGCCAGCAGCCAAGACTCGCTGGGCGCCTCTGGAAACACCATATATTTT; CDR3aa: CASSQDSLGASGNTIYF
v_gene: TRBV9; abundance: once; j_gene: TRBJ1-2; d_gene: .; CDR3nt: TGTGCCAGCAGCGTAGGGCGGGGGGGACTCCCAGATGGCTACACCTTC; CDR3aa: CASSVGRGGLPDGYTF
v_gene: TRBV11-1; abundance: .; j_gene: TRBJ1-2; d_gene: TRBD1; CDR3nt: TGTGCCAGCAGCCCTGGGGACAGGGCCCTCTATGGCTACACCTTC; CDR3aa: CASSPGDRALYGYTF
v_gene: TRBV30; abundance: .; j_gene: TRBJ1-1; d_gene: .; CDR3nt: TGTGCCTGGAGTGTTGGTGGGGGGCTGACGGCTTTCTTT; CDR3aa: CAWSVGGGLTAFF
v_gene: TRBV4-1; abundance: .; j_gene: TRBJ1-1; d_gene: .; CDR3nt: TGCGCCAGCAGCCAAGAAGGTGGCGGCGGGAGGCCTTTCTTT; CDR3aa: CASSQEGGGGRPFF
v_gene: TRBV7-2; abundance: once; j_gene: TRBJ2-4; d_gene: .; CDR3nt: TGTGCCAGCAGCTTCTCCGCCCAGGGAATTCAGTACTTC; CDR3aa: CASSFSAQGIQYF
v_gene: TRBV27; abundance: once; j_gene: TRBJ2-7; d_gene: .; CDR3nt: TGTGCCAGCAGTTTATCGCTTCTAGCGTACGAGCAGTACTTC; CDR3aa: CASSLSLLAYEQYF
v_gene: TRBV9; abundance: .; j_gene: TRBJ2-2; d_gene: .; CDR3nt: TGTGCCAGCAGCGTGCTAGCGAGTATGAACACCGGGGAGCTGTTTTTT; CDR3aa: CASSVLASMNTGELFF
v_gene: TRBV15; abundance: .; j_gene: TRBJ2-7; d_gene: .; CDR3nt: TGTGCCACCTCCAAAGGGCGGGTGGACTACGAGCAGTACTTC; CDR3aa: CATSKGRVDYEQYF
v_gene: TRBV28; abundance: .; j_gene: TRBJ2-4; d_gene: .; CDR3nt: TGTGCCAGCAGAAGTAGGGCAGGGGTCACCAAAAACATTCAGTACTTC; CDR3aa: CASRSRAGVTKNIQYF
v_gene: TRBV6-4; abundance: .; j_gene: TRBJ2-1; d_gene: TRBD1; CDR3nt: TGTGCCAGCAGTGACGAGGGGGCAGGTAGGGATGAGCAGTTCTTC; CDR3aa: CASSDEGAGRDEQFF
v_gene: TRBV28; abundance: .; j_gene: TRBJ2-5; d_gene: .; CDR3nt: TGTGCCAGCAGCCGGGACCCGACTCACTACCAAGAGACCCAGTACTTC; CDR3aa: CASSRDPTHYQETQYF
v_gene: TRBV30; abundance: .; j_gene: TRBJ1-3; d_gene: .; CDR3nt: TGTGCCTGTTACAGCTCTGGAAACACCATATATTTT; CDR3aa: CACYSSGNTIYF
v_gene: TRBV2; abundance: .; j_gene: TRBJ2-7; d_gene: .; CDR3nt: TGTGCCAGCAGTGCCGCCCCCCAGGGTGGCGAGCAGTACTTC; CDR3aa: CASSAAPQGGEQYF
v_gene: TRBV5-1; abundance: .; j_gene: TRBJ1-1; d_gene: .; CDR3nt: TGCGCCAGCAGCTTGAGCGGGGATCGAACTGAAGCTTTCTTT; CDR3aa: CASSLSGDRTEAFF
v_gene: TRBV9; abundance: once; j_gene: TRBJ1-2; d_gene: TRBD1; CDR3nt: TGTGCCAGCAGCCCCGGACAGGGGATTGCCTACACCTTC; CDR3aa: CASSPGQGIAYTF
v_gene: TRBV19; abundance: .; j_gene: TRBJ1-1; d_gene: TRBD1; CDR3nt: TGTGCCAGTAGTCGGACAGGGGATATGAACACTGAAGCTTTCTTT; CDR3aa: CASSRTGDMNTEAFF
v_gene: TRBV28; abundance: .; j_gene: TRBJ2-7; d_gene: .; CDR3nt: TGTGCCAGCAGTTATCCTCACAGGCCCTACGAGCAGTACTTC; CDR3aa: CASSYPHRPYEQYF
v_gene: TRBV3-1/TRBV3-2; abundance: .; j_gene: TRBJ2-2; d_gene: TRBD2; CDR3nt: TGTGCCAGCAGCCGGACTAGCGGGGCGAACACCGGGGAGCTGTTTTTT; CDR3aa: CASSRTSGANTGELFF
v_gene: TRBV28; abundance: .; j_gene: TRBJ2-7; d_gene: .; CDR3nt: TGTGCCAGCAAGGGGGGCGAGCAGTACTTC; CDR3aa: CASKGGEQYF
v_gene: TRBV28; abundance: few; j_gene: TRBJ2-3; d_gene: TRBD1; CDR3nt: TGTGCCACGACAGGGCTACCAGATACGCAGTATTTT; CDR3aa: CATTGLPDTQYF
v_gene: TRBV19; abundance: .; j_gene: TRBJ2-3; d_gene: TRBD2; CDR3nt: TGTGCCAGTAGTCGACTAGCGGGAGGATCAGATACGCAGTATTTT; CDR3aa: CASSRLAGGSDTQYF
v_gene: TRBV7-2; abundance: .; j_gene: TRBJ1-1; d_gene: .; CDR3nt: TGTGCCAGCAGCTTAGTATCGCCTCCGGTCGAAGCTTTCTTT; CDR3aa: CASSLVSPPVEAFF